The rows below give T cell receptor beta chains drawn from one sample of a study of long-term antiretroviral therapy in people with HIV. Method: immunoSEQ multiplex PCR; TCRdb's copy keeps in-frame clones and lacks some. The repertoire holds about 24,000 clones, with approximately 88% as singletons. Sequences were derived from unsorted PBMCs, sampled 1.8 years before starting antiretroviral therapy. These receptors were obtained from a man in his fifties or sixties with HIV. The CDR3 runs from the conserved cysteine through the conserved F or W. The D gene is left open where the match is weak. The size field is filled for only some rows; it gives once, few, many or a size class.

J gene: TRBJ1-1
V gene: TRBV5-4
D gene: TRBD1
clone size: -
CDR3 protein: CASSYRGRDTEAFF
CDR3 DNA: TGTGCCAGCAGCTACAGGGGGCGGGACACTGAAGCTTTCTTT

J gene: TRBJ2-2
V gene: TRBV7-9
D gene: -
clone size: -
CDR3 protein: CASSPSRTRAGELFF
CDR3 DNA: TGTGCCAGCAGTCCCTCGAGGACGCGAGCCGGGGAGCTGTTTTTT

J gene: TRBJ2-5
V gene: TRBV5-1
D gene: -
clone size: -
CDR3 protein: CASSLGPGLQETQYF
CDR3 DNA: TGCGCCAGCAGCTTGGGGCCAGGGCTCCAAGAGACCCAGTACTTC

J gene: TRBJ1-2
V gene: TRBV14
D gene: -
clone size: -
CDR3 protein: CASSQHGYGYTF
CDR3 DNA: TGTGCCAGCAGCCAGCACGGGTATGGCTACACCTTC

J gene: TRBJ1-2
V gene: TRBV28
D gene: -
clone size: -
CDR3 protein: CASSLPDRIYGYTF
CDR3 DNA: TGTGCCAGCAGTTTACCCGACAGGATCTATGGCTACACCTTC

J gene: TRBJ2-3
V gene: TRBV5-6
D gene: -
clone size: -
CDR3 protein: CASSGPGATDTQYF
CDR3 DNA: TGTGCCAGCAGCGGACCAGGGGCAACAGATACGCAGTATTTT

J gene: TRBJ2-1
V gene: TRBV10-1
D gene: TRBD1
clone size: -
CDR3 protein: CASSRDRYYNEQFF
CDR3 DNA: TGCGCCAGCAGCCGGGACAGATACTACAATGAGCAGTTCTTC

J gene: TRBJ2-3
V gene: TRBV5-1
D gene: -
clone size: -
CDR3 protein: CASTTTGSMDTQYF
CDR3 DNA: TGCGCCAGCACTACCACAGGTTCGATGGATACGCAGTATTTT

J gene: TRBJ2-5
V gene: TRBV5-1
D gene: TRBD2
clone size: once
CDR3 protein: CASSFGLAGETQYF
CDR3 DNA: TGCGCCAGCAGCTTTGGACTAGCAGGGGAGACCCAGTACTTC

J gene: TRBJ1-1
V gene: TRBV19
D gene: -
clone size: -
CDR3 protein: CASSRAGGTEAFF
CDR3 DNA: TGTGCCAGCTCCAGGGCGGGGGGCACTGAAGCTTTCTTT

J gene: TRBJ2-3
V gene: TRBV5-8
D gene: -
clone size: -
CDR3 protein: CASRVGTDTQYF
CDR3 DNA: TGTGCCAGCAGAGTCGGCACAGATACGCAGTATTTT

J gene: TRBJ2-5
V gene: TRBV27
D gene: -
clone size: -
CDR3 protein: CASSLPGGETQYF
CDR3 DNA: TGTGCCAGCAGTTTACCGGGTGGAGAGACCCAGTACTTC

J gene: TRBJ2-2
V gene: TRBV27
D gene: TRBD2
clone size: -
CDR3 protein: CASSPQGLAIGELFF
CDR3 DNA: TGTGCCAGCAGTCCCCAGGGACTAGCTATCGGGGAGCTGTTTTTT

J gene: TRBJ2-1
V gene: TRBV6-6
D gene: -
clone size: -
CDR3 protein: CASTRRYEQFF
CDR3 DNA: TGTGCCAGCACCCGCCGTTATGAGCAGTTCTTC

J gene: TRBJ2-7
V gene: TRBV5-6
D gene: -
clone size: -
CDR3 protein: CASSFFRQGGEQYF
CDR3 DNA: TGTGCCAGCAGCTTTTTCCGACAGGGAGGAGAGCAGTACTTC

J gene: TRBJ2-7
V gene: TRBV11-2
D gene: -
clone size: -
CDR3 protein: CASSLTDINYEQYF
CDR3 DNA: TGTGCCAGCAGCTTGACAGATATTAATTACGAGCAGTACTTC

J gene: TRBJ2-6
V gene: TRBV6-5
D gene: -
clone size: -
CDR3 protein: CASSYSPGSGANVLTF
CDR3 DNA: TGTGCCAGCAGTTACTCGCCAGGCTCTGGGGCCAACGTCCTGACTTTC

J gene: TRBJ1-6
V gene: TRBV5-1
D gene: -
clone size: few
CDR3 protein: CASSLDPGNSPLHF
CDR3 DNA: TGCGCCAGCAGCTTGGATCCGGGTAATTCACCCCTCCACTTT

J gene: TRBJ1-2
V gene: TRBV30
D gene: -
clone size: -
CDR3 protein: CASPWNGGYTF
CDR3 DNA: TGTGCCTCCCCGTGGAATGGTGGCTACACCTTC

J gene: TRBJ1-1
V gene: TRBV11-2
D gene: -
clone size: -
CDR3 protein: CASSLGGGQTEAFF
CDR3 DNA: TGTGCCAGCAGCTTAGGTGGGGGGCAAACTGAAGCTTTCTTT

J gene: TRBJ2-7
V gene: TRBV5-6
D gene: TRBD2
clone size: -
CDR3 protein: CASSLASGITYEQYF
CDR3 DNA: TGTGCCAGCAGCTTGGCTAGCGGGATAACCTACGAGCAGTACTTC

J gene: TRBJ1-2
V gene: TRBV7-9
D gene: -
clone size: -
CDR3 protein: CASSFGGQSGYTF
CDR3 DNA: TGTGCCAGCAGCTTCGGGGGTCAGTCTGGCTACACCTTC

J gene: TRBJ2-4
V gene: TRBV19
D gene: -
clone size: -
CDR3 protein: CASSLISGQGSIQYF
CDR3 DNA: TGTGCCAGTAGTTTAATATCCGGGCAGGGGAGCATTCAGTACTTC

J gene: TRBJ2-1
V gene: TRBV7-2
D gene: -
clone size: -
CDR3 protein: CASSLRGGEQFF
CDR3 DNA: TGTGCCAGCAGCTTAAGGGGGGGTGAGCAGTTCTTC

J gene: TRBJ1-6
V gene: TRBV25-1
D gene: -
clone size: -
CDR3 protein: CASHGAFSFSPLHF
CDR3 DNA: TGTGCCTCCCACGGGGCGTTCAGTTTTTCACCCCTCCACTTT

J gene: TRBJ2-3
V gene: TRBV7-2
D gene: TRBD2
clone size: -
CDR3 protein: CASTLGTTRTDTQYF
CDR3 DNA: TGTGCCAGCACACTTGGGACTACTCGCACAGATACGCAGTATTTT

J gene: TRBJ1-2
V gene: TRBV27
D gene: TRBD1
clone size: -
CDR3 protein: CASSFSQGFGYTF
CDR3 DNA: TGTGCCAGCAGTTTTTCACAGGGGTTTGGCTACACCTTC

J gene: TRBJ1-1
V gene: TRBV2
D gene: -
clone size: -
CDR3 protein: CASSYDGGNTEAFF
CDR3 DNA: TGTGCCAGCAGTTACGACGGGGGGAACACTGAAGCTTTCTTT

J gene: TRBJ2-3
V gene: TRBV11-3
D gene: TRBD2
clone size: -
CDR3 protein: CASSLGVSGGPGGDTQYF
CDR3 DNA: TGTGCCAGCAGCTTAGGGGTTAGCGGGGGGCCCGGAGGAGATACGCAGTATTTT

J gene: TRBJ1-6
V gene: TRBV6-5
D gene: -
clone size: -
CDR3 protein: CASSYGALSYNSPLHF
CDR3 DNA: TGTGCCAGCAGTTACGGGGCTCTCTCCTATAATTCACCCCTCCACTTT

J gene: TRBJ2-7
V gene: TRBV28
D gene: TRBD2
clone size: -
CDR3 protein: CASSPGSASGHSYEQYF
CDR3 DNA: TGTGCCAGCAGTCCGGGGTCGGCTAGCGGACACTCCTACGAGCAGTACTTC

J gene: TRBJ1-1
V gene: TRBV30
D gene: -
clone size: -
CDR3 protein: CAWSVLAEGVNTEAFF
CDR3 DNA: TGTGCCTGGAGTGTACTCGCCGAGGGGGTGAACACTGAAGCTTTCTTT

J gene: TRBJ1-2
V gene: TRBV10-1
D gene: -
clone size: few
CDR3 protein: CASSERAGGGYTF
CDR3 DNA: TGCGCCAGCAGTGAGAGGGCCGGGGGAGGCTACACCTTC

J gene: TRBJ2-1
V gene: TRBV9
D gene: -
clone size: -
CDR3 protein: CASSVAGLKEQFF
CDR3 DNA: TGTGCCAGCAGCGTAGCAGGTTTAAAGGAGCAGTTCTTC

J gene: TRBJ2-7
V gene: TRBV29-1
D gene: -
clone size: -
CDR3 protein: CSARERGARPRAYEQYF
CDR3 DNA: TGCAGCGCCAGAGAGAGGGGGGCCCGGCCTAGGGCCTACGAGCAGTACTTC

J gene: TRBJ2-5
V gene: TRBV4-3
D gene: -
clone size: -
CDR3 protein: CASSRDFQETQYF
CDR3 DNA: TGCGCCAGCAGCCGGGACTTCCAAGAGACCCAGTACTTC

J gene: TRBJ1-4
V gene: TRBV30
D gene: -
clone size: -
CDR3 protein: CAWSETGYVEKLFF
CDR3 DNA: TGTGCCTGGAGTGAAACAGGATACGTGGAAAAACTGTTTTTT

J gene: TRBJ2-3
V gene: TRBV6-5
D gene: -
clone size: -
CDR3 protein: CASSYSRGTVTDTQYF
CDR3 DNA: TGTGCCAGCAGTTACTCTAGGGGGACGGTCACAGATACGCAGTATTTT

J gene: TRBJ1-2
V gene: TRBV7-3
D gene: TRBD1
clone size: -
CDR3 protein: CASSRGTGDGYTF
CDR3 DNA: TGTGCCAGCAGCCGAGGGACAGGGGATGGCTACACCTTC

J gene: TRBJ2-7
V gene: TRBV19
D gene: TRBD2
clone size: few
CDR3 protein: CASSIFSGSYEQYF
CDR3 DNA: TGTGCCAGTAGTATCTTCAGCGGGAGTTACGAGCAGTACTTC

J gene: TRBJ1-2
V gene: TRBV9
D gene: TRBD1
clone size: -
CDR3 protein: CASSPGGNRNYGYTF
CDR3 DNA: TGTGCCAGCAGCCCAGGGGGTAATCGTAACTATGGCTACACCTTC

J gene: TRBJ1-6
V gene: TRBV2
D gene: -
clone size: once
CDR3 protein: CASSGDTNSYNSPLHF
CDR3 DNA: TGTGCCAGCAGTGGGGACACCAACTCCTATAATTCACCCCTCCACTTT

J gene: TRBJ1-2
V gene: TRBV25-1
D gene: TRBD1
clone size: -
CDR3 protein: CASSETGGWGYGYTF
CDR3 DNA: TGTGCCAGCAGTGAGACAGGGGGCTGGGGCTATGGCTACACCTTC

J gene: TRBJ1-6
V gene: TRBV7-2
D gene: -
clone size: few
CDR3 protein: CASSSTGNSSPLHF
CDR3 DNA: TGTGCCAGCAGCTCCACAGGGAACAGTTCACCCCTCCACTTT

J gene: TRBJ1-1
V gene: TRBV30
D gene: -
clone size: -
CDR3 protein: CAWSKGGRWDTEAFF
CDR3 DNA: TGTGCCTGGAGTAAGGGGGGGCGATGGGACACTGAAGCTTTCTTT

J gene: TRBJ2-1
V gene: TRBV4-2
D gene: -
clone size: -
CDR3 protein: CASSQDLGRGPYNEQFF
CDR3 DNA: TGTGCCAGCAGCCAAGATCTAGGCAGGGGACCCTACAATGAGCAGTTCTTC

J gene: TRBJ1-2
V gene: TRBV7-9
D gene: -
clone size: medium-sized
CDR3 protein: CASSSRDYPNYGYTF
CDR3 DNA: TGTGCCAGCAGCAGCCGGGACTACCCTAACTATGGCTACACCTTC

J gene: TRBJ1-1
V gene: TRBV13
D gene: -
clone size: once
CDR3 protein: CASSLDGTREAFF
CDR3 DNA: TGTGCCAGCAGCTTAGACGGGACACGCGAAGCTTTCTTT

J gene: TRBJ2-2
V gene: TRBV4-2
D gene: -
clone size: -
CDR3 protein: CASSQVGSSGNTGELFF
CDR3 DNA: TGTGCCAGCAGCCAAGTAGGGTCGAGCGGGAACACCGGGGAGCTGTTTTTT

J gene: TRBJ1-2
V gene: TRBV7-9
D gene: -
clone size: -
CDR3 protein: CASSLAGPLNYGYTF
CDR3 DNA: TGTGCCAGCAGCTTAGCGGGCCCCCTGAACTATGGCTACACCTTC

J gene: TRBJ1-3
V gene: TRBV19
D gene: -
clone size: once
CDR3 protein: CASSNRPSGDYSGNTIYF
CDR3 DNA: TGTGCCAGTAGTAATCGACCCTCGGGAGATTACTCTGGAAACACCATATATTTT